These T cell receptor beta chains were read from a single sample in a study of siplizumab effects on memory and regulatory T cells. The data were produced by immunoSEQ multiplex PCR, yet TCRdb's version contains in-frame clones alone and is incomplete. The table lists about 100,000 clones, about 91% of them singletons. Sequencing was performed on CD4+ T cells sorted from blood. The source is a human donor in good health. Some clones in this sample may be carry-over from other donors' samples. Both conserved end residues are part of each CDR3. D genes are given only for firm matches. The size entry is marked missing in some rows and otherwise reads once, few, many or a size class.

TGTGCCAGTAGTATGGGGGGACTAGCGGTAACCGGGGAGCTGTTTTTT,CASSMGGLAVTGELFF,TRBD2,TRBV19,TRBJ2-2,.
TGCGCCAGCAGCTTGGAATCGGGAGGGCCCTACGAGCAGTACTTC,CASSLESGGPYEQYF,TRBD2,TRBV5-1,TRBJ2-7,once
TGTGCCAGTGTCCCGGGTTCCCACACAGATACGCAGTATTTT,CASVPGSHTDTQYF,.,TRBV19,TRBJ2-3,.
TGCGCCAGCAGCCCACGTCCCGGGACTAGCACCTACGAGCAGTACTTC,CASSPRPGTSTYEQYF,TRBD2,TRBV5-1,TRBJ2-7,.
TGTGCCATCAGTGGTAAAGGAGTTCTTAGCACAGATACGCAGTATTTT,CAISGKGVLSTDTQYF,.,TRBV10-3,TRBJ2-3,.
TGTGCCAGCAGTTACCGGTCGCAGAAGAATGAGCAGTTCTTC,CASSYRSQKNEQFF,.,TRBV6-5,TRBJ2-1,.
TGTGCCAGCAGTTCAAACTGGGGGCCAGGTGGCTACACCTTC,CASSSNWGPGGYTF,.,TRBV28,TRBJ1-2,.
TGTGCCAGCAGCTTAGTTGGGACTAGCGGGATATACGAGCAGTACTTC,CASSLVGTSGIYEQYF,TRBD2,TRBV7-9,TRBJ2-7,.
TGTGCCAGCAGCTCCGGGACACCTACGGGAAACACCATATATTTT,CASSSGTPTGNTIYF,.,TRBV7-9,TRBJ1-3,once
TGCGCCAGCAGCTTGATTCAGGGAGACACCATATATTTT,CASSLIQGDTIYF,.,TRBV5-1,TRBJ1-3,.
TGTGCCTGGAGTTTCAGTCTTGGCTACACCTTC,CAWSFSLGYTF,.,TRBV30,TRBJ1-2,.
TGTGCCAGCAGTGGGCAGGGGATAGCGGGAGGGAGGAATGAGCAGTTCTTC,CASSGQGIAGGRNEQFF,TRBD2,TRBV2,TRBJ2-1,.
TGTGCTAGCAGCCCAGCGAATCAAGAGACCCAGTACTTC,CASSPANQETQYF,.,TRBV7-7,TRBJ2-5,.
TGTGCCGTCTCTGGGACAGGGGGAAACACCATATATTTT,CAVSGTGGNTIYF,TRBD1,TRBV6-6,TRBJ1-3,.
TGCAGCGTTGATAGGGACAGGGCCAGGGGTGAGCAGTTCTTC,CSVDRDRARGEQFF,TRBD1,TRBV29-1,TRBJ2-1,.
TGTGCCAGCAGCCAAGATCAGGCGTTCGATACGCAGTATTTT,CASSQDQAFDTQYF,.,TRBV14,TRBJ2-3,.
TGCGCCAGCAGCCCCTCCGGGACAGCGTACCAAGAGACCCAGTACTTC,CASSPSGTAYQETQYF,TRBD1,TRBV4-1,TRBJ2-5,.
TGTGCCTGGAGTGTTTTTGATGGGTCTTTCCGACAGAGCGCGGAGGGGGTGCACAATGAGCAGTTCTTC,CAWSVFDGSFRQSAEGVHNEQFF,.,TRBV30,TRBJ2-1,.
TGTGCCAGCAGTGAATGGGGGAGAGGACCCCAGCATTTT,CASSEWGRGPQHF,.,TRBV6-1,TRBJ1-5,.
TGTGCCAGCAGTACGACTAGCGGGGGTGCCGGGGAGCTGTTTTTT,CASSTTSGGAGELFF,TRBD2,TRBV11-3,TRBJ2-2,.
TGTGCCAGCAGCTCCCAATTGTCCACTGAAGCTTTCTTT,CASSSQLSTEAFF,.,TRBV11-2,TRBJ1-1,.
TGTGCCAGTAGTATAGGAGGAGGGAGGGCCTCAAAACTGTTTTTT,CASSIGGGRASKLFF,.,TRBV19,TRBJ1-4,few
TGTGCCAGCAGCCGACAGGGGTACCTCGTTGGGGGCTACACCTTC,CASSRQGYLVGGYTF,TRBD1,TRBV25-1,TRBJ1-2,once
TGCAGTGCTAAGCGTACAGATACGCAGTATTTT,CSAKRTDTQYF,.,TRBV20-1,TRBJ2-3,.
TGTGCCAGCAGTTTGACAGTTGGGCTTGAAAAACTGTTTTTT,CASSLTVGLEKLFF,.,TRBV27,TRBJ1-4,.
TGTGCCAGCAGCGGACAGGGGGCTCGGTACGAGCAGTACTTC,CASSGQGARYEQYF,TRBD1,TRBV2,TRBJ2-7,.
TGTGCCAGCAGCCCCACTCTCAGCGGGCTGGCCGGGGAGCTGTTTTTT,CASSPTLSGLAGELFF,.,TRBV9,TRBJ2-2,.
TGTGCCAGCAGAGGCTTCCCTATTTCAGATACGCAGTATTTT,CASRGFPISDTQYF,.,TRBV2,TRBJ2-3,few
TGTGCCAGCACAATGGGGACCGAGAACAATGAGCAGTTCTTC,CASTMGTENNEQFF,.,TRBV5-5,TRBJ2-1,.
TGTGCCAGCAGCTTGGATTGGAGGGGGACCTACGAGCAGTACTTC,CASSLDWRGTYEQYF,.,TRBV5-6,TRBJ2-7,.
TGTGCCAGTAGTAGACTAGCGGACTACAATGAGCAGTTCTTC,CASSRLADYNEQFF,TRBD2,TRBV19,TRBJ2-1,.
TGTGCCAGCAGCCAAGACCTGAATAGCGGGAGCTTCACAGATACGCAGTATTTT,CASSQDLNSGSFTDTQYF,TRBD2,TRBV4-2,TRBJ2-3,.
TGTGCCAGCAGTGTGGGGACCGACACCGGGGAGCTGTTTTTT,CASSVGTDTGELFF,.,TRBV2,TRBJ2-2,.
TGTGCCAGTAGTATTGCCTACAGGGGGCGAAACACTGAAGCTTTCTTT,CASSIAYRGRNTEAFF,TRBD1,TRBV19,TRBJ1-1,.
TGTGCCAGTAATTCTGGGTCGCGATACAATGAGCAGTTCTTC,CASNSGSRYNEQFF,.,TRBV19,TRBJ2-1,.